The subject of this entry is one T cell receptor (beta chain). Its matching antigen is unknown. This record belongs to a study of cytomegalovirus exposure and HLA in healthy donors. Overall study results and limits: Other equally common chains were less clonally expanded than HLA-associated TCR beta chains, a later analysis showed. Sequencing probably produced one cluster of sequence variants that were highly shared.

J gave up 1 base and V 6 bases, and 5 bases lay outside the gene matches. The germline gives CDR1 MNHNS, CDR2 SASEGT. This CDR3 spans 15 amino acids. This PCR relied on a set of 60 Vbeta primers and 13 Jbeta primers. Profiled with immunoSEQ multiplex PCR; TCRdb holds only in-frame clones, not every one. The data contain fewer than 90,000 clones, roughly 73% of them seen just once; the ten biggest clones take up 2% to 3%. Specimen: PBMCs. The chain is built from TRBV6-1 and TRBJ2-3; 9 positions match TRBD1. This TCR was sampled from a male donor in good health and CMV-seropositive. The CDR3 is CASRSRTGGTDTQYF. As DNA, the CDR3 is TGTGCCAGCAGGAGTCGGACAGGGGGCACAGATACGCAGTATTTT.